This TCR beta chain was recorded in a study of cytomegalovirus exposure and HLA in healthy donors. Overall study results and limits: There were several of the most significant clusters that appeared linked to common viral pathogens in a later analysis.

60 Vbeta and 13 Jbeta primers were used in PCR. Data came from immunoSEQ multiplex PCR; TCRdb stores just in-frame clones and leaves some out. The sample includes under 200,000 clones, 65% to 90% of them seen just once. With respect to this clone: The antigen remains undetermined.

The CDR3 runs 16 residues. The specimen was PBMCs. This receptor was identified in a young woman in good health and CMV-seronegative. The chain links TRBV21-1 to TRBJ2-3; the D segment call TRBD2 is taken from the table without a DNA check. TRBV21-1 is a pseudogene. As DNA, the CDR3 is TGTGCCAGCAGCAACCAGCGGGAGCCATTGGCGGATACGCAGTATTTT. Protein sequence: CASSNQREPLADTQYF.